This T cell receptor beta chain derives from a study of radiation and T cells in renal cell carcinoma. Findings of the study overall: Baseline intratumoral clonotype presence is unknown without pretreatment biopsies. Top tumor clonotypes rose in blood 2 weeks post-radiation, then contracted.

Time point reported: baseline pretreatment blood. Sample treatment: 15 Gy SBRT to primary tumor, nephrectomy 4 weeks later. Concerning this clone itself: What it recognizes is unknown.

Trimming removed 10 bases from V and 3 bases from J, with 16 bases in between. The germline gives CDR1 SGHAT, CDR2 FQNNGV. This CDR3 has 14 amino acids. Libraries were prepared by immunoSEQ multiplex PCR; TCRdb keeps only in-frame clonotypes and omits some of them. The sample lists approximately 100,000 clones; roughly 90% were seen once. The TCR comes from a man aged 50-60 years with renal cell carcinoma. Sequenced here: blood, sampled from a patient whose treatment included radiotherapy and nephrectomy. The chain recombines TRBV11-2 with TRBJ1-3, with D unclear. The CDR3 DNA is TGTGCCACCAATCCCACATGGGGTGGAAACACCATATATTTT. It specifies CATNPTWGGNTIYF.